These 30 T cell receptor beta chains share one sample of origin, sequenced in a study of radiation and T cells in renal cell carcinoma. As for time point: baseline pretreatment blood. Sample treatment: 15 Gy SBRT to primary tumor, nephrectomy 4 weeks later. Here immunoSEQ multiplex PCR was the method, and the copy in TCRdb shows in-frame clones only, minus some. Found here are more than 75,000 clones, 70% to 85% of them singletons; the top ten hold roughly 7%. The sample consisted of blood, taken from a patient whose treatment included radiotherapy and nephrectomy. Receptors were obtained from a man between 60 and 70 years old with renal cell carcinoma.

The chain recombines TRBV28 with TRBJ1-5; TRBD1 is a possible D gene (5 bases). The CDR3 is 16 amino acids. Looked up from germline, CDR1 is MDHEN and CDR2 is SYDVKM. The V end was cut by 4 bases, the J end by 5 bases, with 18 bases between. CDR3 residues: CASSSPEGNGHQPQHF. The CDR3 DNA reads TGTGCCAGCAGTTCTCCGGAGGGGAACGGGCATCAGCCCCAGCATTTT.

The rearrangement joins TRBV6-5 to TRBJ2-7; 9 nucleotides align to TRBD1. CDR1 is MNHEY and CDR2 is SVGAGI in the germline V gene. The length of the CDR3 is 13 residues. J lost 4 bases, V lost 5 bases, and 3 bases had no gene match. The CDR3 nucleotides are TGTGCCAGCAGTACAGGGGGCATTTACGAGCAGTACTTC. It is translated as CASSTGGIYEQYF.

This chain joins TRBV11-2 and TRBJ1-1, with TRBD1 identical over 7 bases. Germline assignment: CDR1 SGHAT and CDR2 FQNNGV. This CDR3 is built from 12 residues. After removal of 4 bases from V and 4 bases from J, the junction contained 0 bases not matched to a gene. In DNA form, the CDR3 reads TGTGCCAGCAGCTCAGGGGGCACTGAAGCTTTCTTT. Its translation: CASSSGGTEAFF.

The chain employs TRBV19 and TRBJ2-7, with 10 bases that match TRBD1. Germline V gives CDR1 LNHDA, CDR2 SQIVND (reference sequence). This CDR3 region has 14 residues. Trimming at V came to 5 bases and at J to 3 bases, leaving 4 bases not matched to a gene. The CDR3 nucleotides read TGTGCCAGTAGTGTCCGGGACAGGGGCTACGAGCAGTACTTC. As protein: CASSVRDRGYEQYF.

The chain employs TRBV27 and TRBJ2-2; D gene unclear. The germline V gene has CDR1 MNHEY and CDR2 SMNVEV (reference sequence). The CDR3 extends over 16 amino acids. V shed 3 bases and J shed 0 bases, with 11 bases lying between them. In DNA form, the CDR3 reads TGTGCCAGCAGTTTTGGCAGCCTCACGAACACCGGGGAGCTGTTTTTT. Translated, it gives CASSFGSLTNTGELFF.

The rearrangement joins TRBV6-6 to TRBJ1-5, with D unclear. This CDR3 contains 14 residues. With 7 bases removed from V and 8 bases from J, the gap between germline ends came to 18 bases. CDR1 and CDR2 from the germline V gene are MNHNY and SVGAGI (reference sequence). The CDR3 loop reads CASTLGGGSEPQHF. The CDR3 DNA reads TGTGCCAGCACCCTAGGAGGAGGGTCCGAGCCCCAGCATTTT.

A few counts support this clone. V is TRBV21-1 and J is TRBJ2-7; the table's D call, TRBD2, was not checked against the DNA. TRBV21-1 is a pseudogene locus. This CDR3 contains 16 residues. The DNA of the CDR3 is TGTGCCAGCAGCGACATCAAAGGTCTCGGCGGGAACGAGCAGTACTTC. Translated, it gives CASSDIKGLGGNEQYF.

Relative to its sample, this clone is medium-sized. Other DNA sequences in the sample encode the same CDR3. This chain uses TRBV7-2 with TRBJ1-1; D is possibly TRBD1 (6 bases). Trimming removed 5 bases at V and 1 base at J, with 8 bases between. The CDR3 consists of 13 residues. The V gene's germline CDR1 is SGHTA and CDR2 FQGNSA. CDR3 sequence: CASSPGQNTEAFF. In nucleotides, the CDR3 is TGTGCCAGCAGCCCGGGACAGAACACTGAAGCTTTCTTT.

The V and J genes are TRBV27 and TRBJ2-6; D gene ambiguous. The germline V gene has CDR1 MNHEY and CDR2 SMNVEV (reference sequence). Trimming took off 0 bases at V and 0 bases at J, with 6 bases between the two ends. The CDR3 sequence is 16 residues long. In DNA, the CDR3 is TGTGCCAGCAGTTTATCGGCAGTCTCTGGGGCCAACGTCCTGACTTTC. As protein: CASSLSAVSGANVLTF.

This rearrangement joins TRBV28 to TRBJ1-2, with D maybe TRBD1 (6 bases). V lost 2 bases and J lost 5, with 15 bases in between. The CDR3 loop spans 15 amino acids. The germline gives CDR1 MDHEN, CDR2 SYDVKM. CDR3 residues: CASSLRQGLGYGYTF. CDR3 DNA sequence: TGTGCCAGCAGTTTAAGGCAGGGGCTAGGATATGGCTACACCTTC.

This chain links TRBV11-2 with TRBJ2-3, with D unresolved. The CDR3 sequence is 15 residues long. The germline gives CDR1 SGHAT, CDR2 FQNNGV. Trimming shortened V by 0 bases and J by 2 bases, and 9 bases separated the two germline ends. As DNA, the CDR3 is TGTGCCAGCAGCTTAGAACCGGTAATCACAGATACGCAGTATTTT. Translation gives CASSLEPVITDTQYF.

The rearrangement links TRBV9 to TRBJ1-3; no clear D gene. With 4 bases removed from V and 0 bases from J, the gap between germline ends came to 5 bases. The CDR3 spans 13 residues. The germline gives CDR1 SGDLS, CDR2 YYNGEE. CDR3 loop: CASSLDSGNTIYF. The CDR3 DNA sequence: TGTGCCAGCAGCCTCGACTCTGGAAACACCATATATTTT. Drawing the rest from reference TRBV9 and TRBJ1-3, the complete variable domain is DSGVTQTPKHLITATGQRVTLRCSPRSGDLSVYWYQQSLDQGLQFLIQYYNGEERAKGNILERFSAQQFPDLHSELNLSSLELGDSALYFCASSLDSGNTIYFGEGSWLTVV.

CDR3 coding DNA: TGCGCCAGCAGCCCCGTCGGGACCGGTGGAAACACCATATATTTT. Protein: CASSPVGTGGNTIYF. This chain connects TRBV5-1 to TRBJ1-3, with D possibly TRBD1 on 5 matching bases. The CDR3 runs to 15 residues. Germline V lookup: CDR1 SGHRS, CDR2 YFSETQ. The ends were cut back, 4 bases at V and 3 bases at J, with 14 bases in the middle.

CDR3 coding DNA: TGTGCCAGCAGCCCGGAAGAGACCCAGTACTTC. Residues: CASSPEETQYF. This chain uses TRBV6-1 with TRBJ2-5; no clear D gene. V lost 6 bases and J 3 bases, leaving 5 bases between the germline ends. The CDR3 contains 11 residues. In germline, CDR1 is MNHNS, CDR2 SASEGT.

The CDR3 sequence: CAISDPLRGAGGEQYF. The CDR3 DNA reads as TGTGCCATCAGTGACCCCCTACGAGGGGCAGGGGGCGAGCAGTACTTC. The chain couples TRBV10-3 to TRBJ2-7, with 7 bases identical to TRBD1. J gave up 6 bases and V 3 bases, and 14 bases lay outside the gene matches. There are 16 residues in the CDR3. Germline V gives CDR1 ENHRY, CDR2 SYGVKD.

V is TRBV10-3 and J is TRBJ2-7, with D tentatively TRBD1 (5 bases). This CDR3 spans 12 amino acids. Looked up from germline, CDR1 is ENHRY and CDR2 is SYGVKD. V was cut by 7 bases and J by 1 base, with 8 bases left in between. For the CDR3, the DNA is TGTGCCATCAAAGGGGATTCCTACGAGCAGTACTTC. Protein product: CAIKGDSYEQYF.

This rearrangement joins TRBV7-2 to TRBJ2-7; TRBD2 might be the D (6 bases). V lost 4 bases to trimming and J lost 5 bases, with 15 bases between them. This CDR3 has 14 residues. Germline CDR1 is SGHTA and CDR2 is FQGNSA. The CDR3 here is CASSYGGAVDEQYF. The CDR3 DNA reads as TGTGCCAGCAGCTACGGCGGGGCTGTCGACGAGCAGTACTTC.

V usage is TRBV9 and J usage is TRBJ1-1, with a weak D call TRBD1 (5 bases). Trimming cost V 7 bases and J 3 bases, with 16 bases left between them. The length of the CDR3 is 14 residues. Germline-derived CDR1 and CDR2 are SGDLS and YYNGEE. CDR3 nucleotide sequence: TGTGCCAGCCGTAATCAGGGTGGACACACTGAAGCTTTCTTT. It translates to CASRNQGGHTEAFF.

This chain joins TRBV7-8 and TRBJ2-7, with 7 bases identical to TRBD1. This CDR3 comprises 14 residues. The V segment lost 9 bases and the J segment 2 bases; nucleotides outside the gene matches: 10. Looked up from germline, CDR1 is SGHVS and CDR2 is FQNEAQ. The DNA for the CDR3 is TGTGCCAGTTTAAACAGGGGTGGAACCTACGAGCAGTACTTC. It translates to CASLNRGGTYEQYF.

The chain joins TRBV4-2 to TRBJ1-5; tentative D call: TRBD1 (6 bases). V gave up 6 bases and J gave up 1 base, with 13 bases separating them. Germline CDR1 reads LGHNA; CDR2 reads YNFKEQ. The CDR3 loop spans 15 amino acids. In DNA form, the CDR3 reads TGTGCCAGCAGTAGGGCAGGGGAAAGCAATCAGCCCCAGCATTTT. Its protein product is CASSRAGESNQPQHF.

The CDR3 DNA is TGTGCCTACGCCCGAGGCAAGGACAATGAGCAGTTCTTC. It is translated as CAYARGKDNEQFF. This chain uses TRBV30 with TRBJ2-1; D is unresolved. Trimming cost V 7 bases and J 5 bases, with 15 bases left between them. The germline CDR1 and CDR2 sequences are GTSNPN and SVGIG (reference sequence). The CDR3 contains 13 residues.

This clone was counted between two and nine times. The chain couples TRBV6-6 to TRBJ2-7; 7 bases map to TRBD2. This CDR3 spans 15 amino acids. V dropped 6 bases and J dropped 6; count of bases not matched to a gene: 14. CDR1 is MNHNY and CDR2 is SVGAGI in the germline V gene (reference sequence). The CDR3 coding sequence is TGTGCCAGCAGGTCTTTGGCTAGCGGAGGCGCCGAGCAGTACTTC. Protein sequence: CASRSLASGGAEQYF.

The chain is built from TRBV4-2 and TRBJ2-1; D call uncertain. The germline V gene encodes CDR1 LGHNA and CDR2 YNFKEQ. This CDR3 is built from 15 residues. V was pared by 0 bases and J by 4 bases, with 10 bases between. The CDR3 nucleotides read TGTGCCAGCAGCCAAGATGTTGGACGGTACAATGAGCAGTTCTTC. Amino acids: CASSQDVGRYNEQFF.

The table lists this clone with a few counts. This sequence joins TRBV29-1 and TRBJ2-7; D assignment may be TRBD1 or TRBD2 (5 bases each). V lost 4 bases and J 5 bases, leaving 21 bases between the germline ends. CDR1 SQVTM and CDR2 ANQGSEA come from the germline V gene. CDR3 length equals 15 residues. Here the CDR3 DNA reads TGCAGCGTTGCCTTCGGGACGGCCTCCTCGGACGAGCAGTACTTC. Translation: CSVAFGTASSDEQYF.

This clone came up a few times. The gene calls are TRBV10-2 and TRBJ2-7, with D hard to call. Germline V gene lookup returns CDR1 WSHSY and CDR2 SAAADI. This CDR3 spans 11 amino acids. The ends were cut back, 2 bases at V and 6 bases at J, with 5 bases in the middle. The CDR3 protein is CASSERREQYF. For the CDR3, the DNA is TGCGCCAGCAGTGAGCGACGCGAGCAGTACTTC.

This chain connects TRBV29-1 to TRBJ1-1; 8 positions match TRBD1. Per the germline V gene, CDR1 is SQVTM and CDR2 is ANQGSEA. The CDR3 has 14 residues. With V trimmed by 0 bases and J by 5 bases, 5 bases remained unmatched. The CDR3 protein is CSVEDWTGKTEAFF. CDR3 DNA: TGCAGCGTTGAAGATTGGACAGGGAAAACTGAAGCTTTCTTT.

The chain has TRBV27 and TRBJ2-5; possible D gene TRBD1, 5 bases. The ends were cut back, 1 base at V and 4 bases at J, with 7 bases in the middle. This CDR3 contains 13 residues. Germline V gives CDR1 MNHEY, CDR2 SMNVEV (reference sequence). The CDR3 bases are TGTGCCAGCAGTTTATGGCAGGGAGAGACCCAGTACTTC. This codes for CASSLWQGETQYF.

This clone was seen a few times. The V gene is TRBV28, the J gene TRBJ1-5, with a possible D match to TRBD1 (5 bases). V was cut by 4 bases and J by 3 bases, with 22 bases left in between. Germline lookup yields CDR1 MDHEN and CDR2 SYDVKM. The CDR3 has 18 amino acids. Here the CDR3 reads CASSSPPFRGNPNQPQHF. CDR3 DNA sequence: TGTGCCAGCAGTTCCCCGCCCTTTAGGGGCAACCCCAATCAGCCCCAGCATTTT.

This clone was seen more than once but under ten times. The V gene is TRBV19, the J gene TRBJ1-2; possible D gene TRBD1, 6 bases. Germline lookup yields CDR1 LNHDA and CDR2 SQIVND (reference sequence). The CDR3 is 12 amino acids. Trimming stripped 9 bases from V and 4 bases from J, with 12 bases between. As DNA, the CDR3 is TGTGCCAGCATGGACAGATCCTATGGCTACACCTTC. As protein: CASMDRSYGYTF.

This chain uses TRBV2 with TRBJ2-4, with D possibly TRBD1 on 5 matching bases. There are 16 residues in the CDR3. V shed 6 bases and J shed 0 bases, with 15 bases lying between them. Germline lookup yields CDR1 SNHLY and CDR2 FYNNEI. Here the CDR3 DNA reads TGTGCCAGCAGGCTTGGCAGGGATCAAGCCAAAAACATTCAGTACTTC. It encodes CASRLGRDQAKNIQYF.